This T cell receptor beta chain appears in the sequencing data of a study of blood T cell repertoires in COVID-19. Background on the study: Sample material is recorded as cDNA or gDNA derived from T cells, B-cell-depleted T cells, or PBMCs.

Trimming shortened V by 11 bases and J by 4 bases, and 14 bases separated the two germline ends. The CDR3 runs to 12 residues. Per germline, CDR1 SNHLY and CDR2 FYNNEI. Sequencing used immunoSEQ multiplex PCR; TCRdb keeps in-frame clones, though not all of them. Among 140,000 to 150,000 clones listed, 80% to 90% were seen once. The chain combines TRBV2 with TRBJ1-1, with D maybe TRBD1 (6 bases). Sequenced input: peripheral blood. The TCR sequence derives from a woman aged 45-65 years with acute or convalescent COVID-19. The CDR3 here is CAGDGGPTEAFF. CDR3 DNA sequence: TGTGCCGGGGACGGGGGGCCCACTGAAGCTTTCTTT. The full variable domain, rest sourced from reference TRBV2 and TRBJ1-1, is EPEVTQTPSHQVTQMGQEVILRCVPISNHLYFYWYRQILGQKVEFLVSFYNNEISEKSEIFDDQFSVERPDGSNFTLKIRSTKLEDSAMYFCAGDGGPTEAFFGQGTRLTVV.